This TCR beta chain emerged from a study of T cell responses to AZD1222 COVID-19 vaccine. Broader study findings: Donors skewed white British and female; clonal diversity was possibly underestimated.

The table came from immunoSEQ multiplex PCR; TCRdb's copy has only in-frame clones and leaves some out. The data hold about 130,000 clones, with 90% to 95% observed a single time. In regard to this clone: Its antigen is currently unknown.

There are 14 residues in the CDR3. With 2 bases removed from V and 0 bases from J, the gap between germline ends came to 7 bases. Germline-derived CDR1 and CDR2 are MNHEY and SMNVEV (reference sequence). The clonotype originates from an adult in good health. The chain has TRBV27 and TRBJ1-2, with D tentatively TRBD1 (6 bases). The sequencing used peripheral blood, collected on day 0 of AZD1222 vaccination. In DNA form, the CDR3 reads TGTGCCAGCAGTTTACGACAGGCTAACTATGGCTACACCTTC. Residues: CASSLRQANYGYTF.